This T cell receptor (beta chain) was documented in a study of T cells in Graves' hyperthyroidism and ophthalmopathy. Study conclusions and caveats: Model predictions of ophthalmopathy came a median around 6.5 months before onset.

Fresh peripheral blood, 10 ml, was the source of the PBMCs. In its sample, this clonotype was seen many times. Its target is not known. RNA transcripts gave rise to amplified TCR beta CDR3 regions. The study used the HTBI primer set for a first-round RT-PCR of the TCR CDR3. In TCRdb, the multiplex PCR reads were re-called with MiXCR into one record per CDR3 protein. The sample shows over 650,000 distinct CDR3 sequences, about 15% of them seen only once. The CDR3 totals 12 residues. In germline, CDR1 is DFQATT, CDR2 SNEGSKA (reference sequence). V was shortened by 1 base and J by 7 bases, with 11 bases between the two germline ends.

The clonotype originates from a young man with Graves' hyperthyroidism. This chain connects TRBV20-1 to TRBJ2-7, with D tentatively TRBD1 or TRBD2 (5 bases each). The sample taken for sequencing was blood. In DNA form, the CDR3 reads TGCAGTGCTAGAGCCGGGGCGCGAGAGCAGTACTTC. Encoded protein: CSARAGAREQYF.